These T cell receptor beta chains were read from a single sample in a study of technical replicates of blood from a handful of donors. Data came from immunoSEQ multiplex PCR; TCRdb stores just in-frame clones and leaves some out. The sample comprises approximately 70,000 clones, over 85% of which are singletons, and roughly 0.4% rests with the top ten. The sequencing input was T cells isolated from PBMCs. These receptors were taken from a human donor in good health. Both conserved end residues are part of each CDR3. A D gene is named only where the DNA matches it firmly. Size is stated for part of the rows, as once, few or many counts, or as a class when the clone is expanded.

TRBV28	.	TRBD1	TRBJ2-7	TGTGCCAGCAGCGCTCCCGGGACAGGGGATATCGAGCAGTACTTC	CASSAPGTGDIEQYF
TRBV4-2	.	.	TRBJ2-7	TGTGCCAGCCGTCCGGGACTGGGCTCCTACGAGCAGTACTTC	CASRPGLGSYEQYF
TRBV27	.	.	TRBJ1-4	TGTGCCAGCAGTTGGGGCGACGGGGAAAAACTGTTTTTT	CASSWGDGEKLFF
TRBV28	.	.	TRBJ1-1	TGTGCGAGCCGGGTGGTGACGGGGAACACTGAAGCTTTCTTT	CASRVVTGNTEAFF
TRBV4-1	.	TRBD2	TRBJ2-1	TGCGCCAGCAGCCTAAAGGGACTAGCCGATTACAATGAGCAGTTCTTC	CASSLKGLADYNEQFF
TRBV2	.	TRBD1	TRBJ2-3	TGTGCCAGCACTTCTATGGGACAGGGCACAGATACGCAGTATTTT	CASTSMGQGTDTQYF
TRBV27	.	.	TRBJ2-7	TGTGCCAGCAGTTTGGTTGGGCCTTACGAGCAGTACTTC	CASSLVGPYEQYF
TRBV2	few	TRBD1	TRBJ1-1	TGTGCCAGCAGTGATTTTGGGACAGAGAGAACTGAAGCTTTCTTT	CASSDFGTERTEAFF
TRBV4-1	.	.	TRBJ2-1	TGCGCCAGCAGCCATGGTGGGCAGTACAATGAGCAGTTCTTC	CASSHGGQYNEQFF
TRBV4-2	.	TRBD2	TRBJ2-5	TGTGCCAGCGGAGGAGGAGGAAGACTAGCGGGGGAGGCAGAGACCCAGTACTTC	CASGGGGRLAGEAETQYF
TRBV5-6	.	.	TRBJ2-1	TGTGCCAGCAGCTTGGGGGGGGACAATGAGCAGTTCTTC	CASSLGGDNEQFF
TRBV5-4	.	.	TRBJ2-3	TGTGCCAGCAGCTTGAGCACCTGGGAGAGTGATACGCAGTATTTT	CASSLSTWESDTQYF
TRBV11-2	.	.	TRBJ2-3	TGTGCCAGCAGCCCTAGTAGCGCGCAGTATTTT	CASSPSSAQYF
TRBV7-6	once	.	TRBJ2-5	TGTGCCAGCAGCTTAGTCAGGCAGGCCGCCCTCGAGACCCAGTACTTC	CASSLVRQAALETQYF
TRBV27	.	TRBD1	TRBJ1-1	TGTGCCAGCAGTTCTGACAGGGAGGAGGACACTGAAGCTTTCTTT	CASSSDREEDTEAFF
TRBV28	.	.	TRBJ1-5	TGTGCCAGCAGTCTCGACGGGGGGAATCAGCCCCAGCATTTT	CASSLDGGNQPQHF
TRBV5-1	.	.	TRBJ2-1	TGCGCCAGCAGCCCTGACAATGAGCAGTTCTTC	CASSPDNEQFF
TRBV7-2	.	TRBD2	TRBJ2-3	TGTGCCAGCAGCTCTCCGGGACTAGCCGGAGATACGCAGTATTTT	CASSSPGLAGDTQYF
TRBV9	.	TRBD1	TRBJ1-2	TGTGCCAGCAGCGTACCCGGGACAGGGGGCCCCTACTATGGCTACACCTTC	CASSVPGTGGPYYGYTF
TRBV19	.	TRBD1	TRBJ1-1	TGTGCCAGTAGTATGGAAGGACAGGGTCTCACTGAAGCTTTCTTT	CASSMEGQGLTEAFF
TRBV11-3	.	.	TRBJ2-1	TGTGCCAGCAGCTTAGCCGGGGGCAATGAGCAGTTCTTC	CASSLAGGNEQFF
TRBV25-1	.	.	TRBJ2-7	TGTGCCAGCAGTGGGGACACTTACGAGCAGTACTTC	CASSGDTYEQYF
TRBV29-1	.	TRBD1	TRBJ1-4	TGCAGCGGAGGACAGGCTAATGAAAAACTGTTTTTT	CSGGQANEKLFF
TRBV30	few	.	TRBJ1-1	TGTGCCTATTCCGGCCTTGAGGGTTTAGCTTTCTTT	CAYSGLEGLAFF
TRBV7-9	.	TRBD1	TRBJ2-4	TGTGCCAGCAGTAATCAGGGGGCTCGGAACATTCAGTACTTC	CASSNQGARNIQYF
TRBV5-6	.	.	TRBJ1-4	TGTGCCAGCAGCTTGGTATCTTCGGGGATGGCTAATGAAAAACTGTTTTTT	CASSLVSSGMANEKLFF
TRBV29-1	.	TRBD2	TRBJ2-1	TGCAGCGAAACTAGCGGGAGTAGCCACAATGAGCAGTTCTTC	CSETSGSSHNEQFF
TRBV5-4	.	TRBD2	TRBJ2-7	TGTGCCAGCAGCCCTAGCGGGAGTGCGGACGAGCAGTACTTC	CASSPSGSADEQYF
TRBV25-1	.	.	TRBJ2-1	TGTGCCAGCAGTGTAATAGTTTCCCACAATGAGCAGTTCTTC	CASSVIVSHNEQFF
TRBV29-1	.	.	TRBJ2-2	TGCAGCGTCCGGAACACCGGGGAGCTGTTTTTT	CSVRNTGELFF
TRBV7-3	once	TRBD2	TRBJ2-5	TGTGCCAGCAGCCCCCAGGGTTCTCTAGCGGGAGGCGAGACCCAGTACTTC	CASSPQGSLAGGETQYF
TRBV6-1	.	TRBD1	TRBJ2-5	TGTGCCAGCAGTGTAACAGGGGCGGCGGAGACCCAGTACTTC	CASSVTGAAETQYF
TRBV30	.	.	TRBJ1-2	TGTGCCTGGAGTATTTTCGGAGGCTATGGCTACACCTTC	CAWSIFGGYGYTF
TRBV30	few	.	TRBJ1-1	TGTGCCTGGACTCCTAGAGTTGAAACTGAAGCTTTCTTT	CAWTPRVETEAFF
TRBV30	.	.	TRBJ1-3	TGTGCCTGGAGTCAGGGCTACTCTGGAAACACCATATATTTT	CAWSQGYSGNTIYF
TRBV10-3	.	.	TRBJ1-3	TGTGCCATCAGTGAGTTTGGGGCGGACGGAAACACCATATATTTT	CAISEFGADGNTIYF
TRBV19	.	.	TRBJ1-1	TGTGCCAGTAGCCTCGACAGCATGAACACTGAAGCTTTCTTT	CASSLDSMNTEAFF
TRBV5-6	.	.	TRBJ1-5	TGTGCCAGCAGCTTATCCGTCGGTAGTCAGCCCCAGCATTTT	CASSLSVGSQPQHF
TRBV30	.	TRBD2	TRBJ2-3	TGTGCCTGGAGGTGGACTAGCGGGAGTACAGATACGCAGTATTTT	CAWRWTSGSTDTQYF
TRBV7-3	.	.	TRBJ2-1	TGTGCCAGCAGCTCCGGACAGAGAACCGAGCAGTTCTTC	CASSSGQRTEQFF
TRBV19	.	TRBD1	TRBJ2-7	TGTGCCAGTAGCCACAGGCGGACAGGGTCGGGCGAGCAGTACTTC	CASSHRRTGSGEQYF
TRBV4-2	.	.	TRBJ2-7	TGTGCCAGCAGCCAGGTAGACAGCTCCTACGAGCAGTACTTC	CASSQVDSSYEQYF
TRBV27	.	.	TRBJ2-2	TGTGCCAGCACCTCAGGGAGGACCGGGGAGCTGTTTTTT	CASTSGRTGELFF
TRBV7-2	.	.	TRBJ1-4	TGTGCCAGCAGCTTAATTTTTGGAGGGCGAGAAAAACTGTTTTTT	CASSLIFGGREKLFF
TRBV10-3	once	.	TRBJ2-2	TGTGCCATCCGGGCCGGGGAGCTGTTTTTT	CAIRAGELFF
TRBV6-6	.	.	TRBJ2-7	TGTGCCAGCAGCGACAGCTCCTACGAGCAGTACTTC	CASSDSSYEQYF